The table lists the clone carrying this TCR beta chain with a count of one. Antigen unknown. Use of 60 Vbeta and 13 Jbeta primers characterized the PCR. Profiling relied on immunoSEQ multiplex PCR, and the TCRdb table lists in-frame clones only, not all of them. The sample holds 200,000 to 250,000 clones, over 65% seen once. The entry originates in a study of cytomegalovirus exposure and HLA in healthy donors. The study's findings and limits: The records held CMV serostatus as the only immune exposure information. There was a cluster of highly shared sequence variants that was likely a sequencing artifact. Reportedly, HLA-A and HLA-B alleles of most subjects were accurately predicted from TCR beta.

The CDR3 is 17 residues long. The V segment lost 2 bases and the J segment 0 bases; nucleotides outside the gene matches: 7. Germline V gives CDR1 MNHNS, CDR2 SASEGT. V and J are TRBV6-1 and TRBJ1-3; 7 bases are a match to TRBD1. Input material: PBMCs. This TCR came from a man younger than 35 in good health and CMV-seronegative. The CDR3: CASSEPLTGFSGNTIYF. CDR3 DNA sequence: TGTGCCAGCAGTGAACCCCTGACAGGGTTCTCTGGAAACACCATATATTTT.